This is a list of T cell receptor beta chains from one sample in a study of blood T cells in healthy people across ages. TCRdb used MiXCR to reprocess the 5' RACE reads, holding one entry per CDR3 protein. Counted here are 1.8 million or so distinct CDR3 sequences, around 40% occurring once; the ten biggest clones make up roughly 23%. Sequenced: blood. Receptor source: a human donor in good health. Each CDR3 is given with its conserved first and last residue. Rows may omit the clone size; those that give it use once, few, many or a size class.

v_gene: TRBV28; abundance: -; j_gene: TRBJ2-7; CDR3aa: CASTGTLTLYEQYF
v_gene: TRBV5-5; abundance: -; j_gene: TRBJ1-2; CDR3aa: CASSHPGYGYTF
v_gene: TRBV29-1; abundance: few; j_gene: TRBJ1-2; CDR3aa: CSAEAPGGSWGYTF
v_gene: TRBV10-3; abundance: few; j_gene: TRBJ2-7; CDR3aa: CAISESSGQGNEQYF
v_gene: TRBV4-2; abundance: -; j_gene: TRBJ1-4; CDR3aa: CASSRNPNEKLFF
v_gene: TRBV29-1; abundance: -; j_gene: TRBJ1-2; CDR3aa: CSVRHGYGYTF
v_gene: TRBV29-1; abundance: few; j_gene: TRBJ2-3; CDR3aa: CSVEDIAGGLDDTQYF
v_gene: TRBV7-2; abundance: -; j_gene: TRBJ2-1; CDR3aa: CASSLVFGPYNEQFF
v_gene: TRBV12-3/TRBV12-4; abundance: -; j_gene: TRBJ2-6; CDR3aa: CASSISPGQKVSGANVLTF
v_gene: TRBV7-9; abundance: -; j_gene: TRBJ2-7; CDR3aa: CASSLVRGSGDEQYF
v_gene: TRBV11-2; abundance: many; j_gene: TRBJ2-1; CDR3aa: CASSFSSFSYNEQFF
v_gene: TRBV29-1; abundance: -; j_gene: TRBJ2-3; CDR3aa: CSSTGGQGPTDTQYF
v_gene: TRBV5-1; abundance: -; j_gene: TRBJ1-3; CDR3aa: CASSLSGVSGNTIYF
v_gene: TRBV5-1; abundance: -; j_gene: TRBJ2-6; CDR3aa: CASSSAGGSGADVLTF
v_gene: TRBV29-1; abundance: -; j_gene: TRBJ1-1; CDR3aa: CSVGKVMNTEAFF
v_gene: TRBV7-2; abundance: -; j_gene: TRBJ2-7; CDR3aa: CASSLSAAYYEQYF
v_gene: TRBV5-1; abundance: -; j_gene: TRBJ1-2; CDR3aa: CASSINNKNYGYTF
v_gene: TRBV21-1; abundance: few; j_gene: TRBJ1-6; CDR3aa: CASSKGVPGQGDNSPLHF
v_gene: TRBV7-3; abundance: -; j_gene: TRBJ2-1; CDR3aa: CASSLVGGAVEQFF
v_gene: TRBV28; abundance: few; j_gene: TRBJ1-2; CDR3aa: CASTRGTADSISYGYTF
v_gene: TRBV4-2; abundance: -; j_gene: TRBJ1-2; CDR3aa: CASSLRGGQGRHGYTF
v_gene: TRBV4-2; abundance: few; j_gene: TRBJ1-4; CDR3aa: CASTLSQTEKLFF